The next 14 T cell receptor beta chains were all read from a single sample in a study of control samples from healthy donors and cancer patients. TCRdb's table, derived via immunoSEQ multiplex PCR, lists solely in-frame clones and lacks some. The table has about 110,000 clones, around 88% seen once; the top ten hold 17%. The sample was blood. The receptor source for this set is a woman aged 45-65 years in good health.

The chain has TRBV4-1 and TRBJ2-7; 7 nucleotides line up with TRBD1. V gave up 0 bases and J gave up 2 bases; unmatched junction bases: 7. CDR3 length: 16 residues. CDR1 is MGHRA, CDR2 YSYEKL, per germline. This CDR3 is CASSQEQGTAPYEQYF. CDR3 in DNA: TGCGCCAGCAGCCAAGAACAGGGGACAGCTCCCTACGAGCAGTACTTC.

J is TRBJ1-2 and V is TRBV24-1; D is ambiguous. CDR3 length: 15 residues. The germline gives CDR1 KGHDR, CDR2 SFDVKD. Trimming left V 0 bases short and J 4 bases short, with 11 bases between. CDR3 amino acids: CATSDLQAGRYGYTF. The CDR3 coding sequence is TGTGCCACCAGTGATTTGCAGGCAGGACGCTATGGCTACACCTTC.

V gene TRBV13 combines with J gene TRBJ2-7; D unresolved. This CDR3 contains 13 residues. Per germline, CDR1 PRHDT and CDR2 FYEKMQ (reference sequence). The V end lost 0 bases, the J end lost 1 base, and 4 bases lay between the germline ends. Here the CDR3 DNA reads TGTGCCAGCAGCTTAGGAGCGTCCTACGAGCAGTACGTC. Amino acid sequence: CASSLGASYEQYV.

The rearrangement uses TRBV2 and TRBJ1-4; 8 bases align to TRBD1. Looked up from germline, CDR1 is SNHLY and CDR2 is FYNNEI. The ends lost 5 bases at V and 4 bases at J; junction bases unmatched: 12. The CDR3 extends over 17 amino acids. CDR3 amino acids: CASSWDRNLLRNEKLFF. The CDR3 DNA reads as TGTGCCAGCAGTTGGGACAGGAACTTACTACGTAATGAAAAACTGTTTTTT.

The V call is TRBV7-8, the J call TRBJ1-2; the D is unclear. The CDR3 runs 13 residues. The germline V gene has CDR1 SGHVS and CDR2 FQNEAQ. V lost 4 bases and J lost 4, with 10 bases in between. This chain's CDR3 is CASSSRHPYGYTF. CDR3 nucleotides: TGTGCCAGCAGCTCCCGACATCCCTATGGCTACACCTTC. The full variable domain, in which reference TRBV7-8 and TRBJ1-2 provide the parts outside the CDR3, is GAGVSQSPRYKVAKRGQDVALRCDPISGHVSLFWYQQALGQGPEFLTYFQNEAQLDKSGLPSDRFFAERPEGSVSTLKIQRTQQEDSAVYLCASSSRHPYGYTFGSGTRLTVV.

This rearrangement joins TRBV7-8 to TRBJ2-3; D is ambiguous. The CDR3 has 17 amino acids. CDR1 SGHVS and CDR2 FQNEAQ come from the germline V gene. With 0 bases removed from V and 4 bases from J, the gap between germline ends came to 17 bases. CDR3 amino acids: CASSLAFFGLEADTQYF. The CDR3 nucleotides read TGTGCCAGCAGCTTAGCGTTTTTTGGTTTGGAAGCAGATACGCAGTATTTT.

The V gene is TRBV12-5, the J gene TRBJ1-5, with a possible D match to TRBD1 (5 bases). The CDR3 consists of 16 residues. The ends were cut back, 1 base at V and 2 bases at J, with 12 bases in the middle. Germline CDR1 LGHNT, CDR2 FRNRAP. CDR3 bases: TGTGCTAGTGGTTTGGATTCAGGGAGTGGCAATCAGCCCCAGCATTTT. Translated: CASGLDSGSGNQPQHF.

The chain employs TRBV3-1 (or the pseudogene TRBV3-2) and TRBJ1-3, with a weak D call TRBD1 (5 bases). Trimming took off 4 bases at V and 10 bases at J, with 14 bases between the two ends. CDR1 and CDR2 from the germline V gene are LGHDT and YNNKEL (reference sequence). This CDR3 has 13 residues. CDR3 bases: TGTGCCAGCAGCCCCCTTGGGGCGGGGACCATATATTTT. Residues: CASSPLGAGTIYF.

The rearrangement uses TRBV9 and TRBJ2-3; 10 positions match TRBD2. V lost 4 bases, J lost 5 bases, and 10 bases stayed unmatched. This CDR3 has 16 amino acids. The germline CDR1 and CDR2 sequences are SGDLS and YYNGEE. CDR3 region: CASSSSAGGQGDTQYF. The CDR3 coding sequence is TGTGCCAGCAGCAGCTCAGCGGGGGGGCAGGGAGATACGCAGTATTTT.

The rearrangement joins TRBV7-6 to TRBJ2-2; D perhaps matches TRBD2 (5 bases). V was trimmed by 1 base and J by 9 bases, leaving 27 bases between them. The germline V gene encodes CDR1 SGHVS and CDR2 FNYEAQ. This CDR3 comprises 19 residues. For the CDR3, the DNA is TGTGCCAGCAGCTTAGAAGCAGAGGCGGGTATTAGTGGTACCTGGGAGCTGTTTTTT. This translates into CASSLEAEAGISGTWELFF.

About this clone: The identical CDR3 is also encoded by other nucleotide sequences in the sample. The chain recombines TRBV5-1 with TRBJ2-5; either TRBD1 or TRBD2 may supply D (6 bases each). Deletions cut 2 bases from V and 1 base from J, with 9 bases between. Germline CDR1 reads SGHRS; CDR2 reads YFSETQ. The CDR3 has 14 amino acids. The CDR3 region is CASSFGGGQETQYF. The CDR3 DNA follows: TGCGCCAGCAGCTTCGGAGGGGGCCAAGAGACCCAGTACTTC.

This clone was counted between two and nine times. The CDR3 DNA reads as TGCAGTGCTAGTCGGCGGGGGCTTGGCACTGAAGCTTTCTTT. Encoded protein: CSASRRGLGTEAFF. The chain has TRBV20-1 and TRBJ1-1, with D perhaps matching TRBD1 (6 bases). Trimming shortened V by 3 bases and J by 4 bases, and 15 bases separated the two germline ends. The V gene's germline CDR1 is DFQATT and CDR2 SNEGSKA (reference sequence). The CDR3 has 14 amino acids.

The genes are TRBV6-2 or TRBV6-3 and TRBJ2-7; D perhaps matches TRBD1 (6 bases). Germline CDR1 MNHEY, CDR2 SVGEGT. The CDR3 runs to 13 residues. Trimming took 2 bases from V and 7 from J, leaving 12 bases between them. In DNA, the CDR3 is TGTGCCAGCAGTTACGGCAGGGGCTGGGAGCAGTACGTC. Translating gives CASSYGRGWEQYV.

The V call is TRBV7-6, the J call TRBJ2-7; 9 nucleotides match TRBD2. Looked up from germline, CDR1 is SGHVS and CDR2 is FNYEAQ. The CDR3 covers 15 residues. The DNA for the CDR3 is TGTGCCAGCAGCTTGATAGCGGGAGCCTCCTCCGAGCAGTACGTC. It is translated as CASSLIAGASSEQYV.